This is a list of T cell receptor beta chains from one sample in a study of graft-versus-host responses after intestinal transplantation. Assay: immunoSEQ multiplex PCR; the TCRdb copy retains only in-frame clones and omits some. The repertoire consists of 3,000 to 3,500 clones, with roughly a third occurring once and the leading ten covering around 6.2%. The sample in question was alloreactive CD4+ T cells from a mixed lymphocyte reaction culture, obtained before transplantation. The receptor set was obtained from a human patient who was an organ donor for intestinal transplantation. The CDR3 runs from the conserved cysteine through the conserved F or W. D genes are given only for firm matches. Rows give clone size only sometimes, using once, few, many, or a class for an expanded clone.

cdr3_aa	cdr3_nt	clone_size	v_call	j_call	d_call
CASSYSTNNYGYTF	TGTGCCAGCAGTTACTCGACAAATAACTATGGCTACACCTTC	.	TRBV6-5	TRBJ1-2	.
CASSQGVGYGYTF	TGTGCCAGCTCACAGGGGGTGGGCTATGGCTACACCTTC	few	TRBV18	TRBJ1-2	.
CASSFGGTDSTDTQYF	TGCGCCAGCAGCTTCGGTGGAACGGACAGCACAGATACGCAGTATTTT	.	TRBV5-1	TRBJ2-3	.
CASSQVGGSSYNSPLHF	TGTGCCAGCAGCCAAGTGGGAGGGAGCTCCTATAATTCACCCCTCCACTTT	.	TRBV5-5	TRBJ1-6	.
CASSLGKYEQYF	TGTGCCAGCAGTTTAGGGAAATACGAGCAGTACTTC	large	TRBV28	TRBJ2-7	.
CASSPTGGYEKLFF	TGTGCCAGCAGCCCGACAGGCGGTTATGAAAAACTGTTTTTT	.	TRBV7-9	TRBJ1-4	.
CASSLFRSSGGLETQYF	TGTGCCAGCAGCTTATTTCGGTCTAGCGGGGGATTAGAGACCCAGTACTTC	.	TRBV7-9	TRBJ2-5	TRBD2
CASNYRISYEQYF	TGTGCCAGCAATTACAGGATCTCCTACGAGCAGTACTTC	.	TRBV6-8	TRBJ2-7	.
CASKGDANQPQHF	TGTGCCAGCAAGGGCGATGCCAATCAGCCCCAGCATTTT	few	TRBV2	TRBJ1-5	.
CASSLYIGYEQYF	TGTGCCAGCAGCTTGTATATCGGCTACGAGCAGTACTTC	large	TRBV5-8	TRBJ2-7	.
CASSQQGFSYNEQFF	TGTGCCAGCAGTCAACAGGGTTTCTCCTACAATGAGCAGTTCTTC	.	TRBV28	TRBJ2-1	.
CAITMDMGNSPLHF	TGTGCCATCACCATGGACATGGGTAATTCACCCCTCCACTTT	medium-sized	TRBV10-3	TRBJ1-6	.
CASSWTGQNTEAFF	TGTGCCAGCAGTTGGACAGGGCAGAACACTGAAGCTTTCTTT	.	TRBV27	TRBJ1-1	TRBD1
CASSQDRGSYEQYF	TGTGCCAGCAGCCAGGACAGGGGTTCCTACGAGCAGTACTTC	medium-sized	TRBV7-2	TRBJ2-7	TRBD1
CASSLSEGDYEQYF	TGTGCCAGCAGCCTGTCGGAGGGGGACTACGAGCAGTACTTC	.	TRBV7-9	TRBJ2-7	.
CASSFSRLAGNTGELFF	TGTGCCAGCAGTTTCTCACGACTAGCGGGGAACACCGGGGAGCTGTTTTTT	few	TRBV27	TRBJ2-2	TRBD2